Described below is a single T cell receptor (beta chain) sequence and its context. Its antigen is currently not known. The record has no base qualities; no much larger clone is one base away. The TCRbeta CDR3 regions were amplified in a multiplexed two-step PCR with Vbeta-specific forward primers and Jbeta-specific reverse primers. Through the immunoSEQ service, TCRbeta libraries were sequenced on an Illumina instrument. Per the original workflow: IMGT annotation was used to assign V, D and J genes, and synthetic CDR3 analogues were used to correct counts for multiplex PCR bias. Repertoire clonality was computed in the immunoSEQ Analyzer as one minus normalized Shannon entropy. Clonal expansion was defined by Fisher's exact test with Benjamini-Hochberg false discovery rate control, using two-tailed P<0.01. Imported from immuneACCESS, the table was reduced by TCRdb to in-frame sequences with V and J called. These copies leave out some clones; in studies compared against another copy, an unresolved V gene accounts for under half, and the cause of the remainder is not known. The V and J calls and clone size are taken from that table; D and trimming were inferred from the DNA. Recorded for this sample are about 28,000 clones; roughly 80% of them occurred a single time. The ten largest clones add up to about 0.1% of the sample.

Naive T cells were sorted as CD45RA+ and memory T cells as CD45RO+ CD4+ or CD8+ cells by FACS. The T cells used for TCR sequencing were obtained from two healthy control subjects. Unstimulated sorted T cell subsets were used as baseline controls for the mixed lymphocyte reactions. The Qiagen DNeasy Blood & Tissue Kit was used to extract genomic DNA. V was cut back by 5 bases and J by 6 bases, leaving a gap of 8 bases between them. The germline V gene yields MNHNS for CDR1 and SASEGT for CDR2. Including cysteine and phenylalanine, the CDR3 has 13 amino acids. Only the CDR3 DNA is retained, 39 bases long and in frame from the first base. This record comes from a study of regulatory dendritic cells for organ transplantation (dated by TCRdb to about 2017). Background for the entire study: Before and after allostimulation with regulatory or mature dendritic cells, TCRbeta repertoires were sequenced from sorted naive and memory CD4+ and CD8+ T cells.

Overall study outcomes, separate from this receptor: Only a couple of subjects were sequenced, and considerable between-individual heterogeneity in the alloreactive memory CD8+ T cell pool was noted by the authors. Among the resting subsets, memory CD8+ T cells contained the most alloreactive TCR clonotypes. Naive CD4+ and CD8+ T cells showed highly diverse repertoires, whereas memory cells were less diverse and memory CD8+ cells were the most oligoclonal. Allostimulation expanded memory CD8+ clones in both subjects, but regulatory dendritic cells appeared to induce more limited expansion than mature dendritic cells.

Sequenced input: naive CD4+ T cells from blood. The label giving this sample's cell subset or site can be read as: CD45RA+ naive T cells. The chain is made from TRBV6-1 and TRBJ1-6; the D segment cannot be called with confidence. This TCR was recovered from a human donor in good health. The CDR3 protein is CASSTEFNSPLHF. The nucleotides are TGTGCCAGCAGTACAGAATTTAATTCACCCCTCCACTTT.